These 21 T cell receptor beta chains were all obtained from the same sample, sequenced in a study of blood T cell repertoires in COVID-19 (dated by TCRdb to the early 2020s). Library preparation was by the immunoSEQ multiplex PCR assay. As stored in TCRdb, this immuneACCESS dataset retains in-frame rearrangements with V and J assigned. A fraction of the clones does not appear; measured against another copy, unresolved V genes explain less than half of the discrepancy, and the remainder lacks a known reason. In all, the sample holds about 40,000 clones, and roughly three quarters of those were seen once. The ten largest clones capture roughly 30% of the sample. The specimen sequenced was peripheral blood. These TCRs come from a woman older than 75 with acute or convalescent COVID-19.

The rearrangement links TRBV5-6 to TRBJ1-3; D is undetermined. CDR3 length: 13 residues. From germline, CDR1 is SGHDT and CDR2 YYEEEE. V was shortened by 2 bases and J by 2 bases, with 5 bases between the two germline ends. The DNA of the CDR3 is TGTGCCAGCAGCTTTCCGGCTGGAAACACCATATATTTT. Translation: CASSFPAGNTIYF.

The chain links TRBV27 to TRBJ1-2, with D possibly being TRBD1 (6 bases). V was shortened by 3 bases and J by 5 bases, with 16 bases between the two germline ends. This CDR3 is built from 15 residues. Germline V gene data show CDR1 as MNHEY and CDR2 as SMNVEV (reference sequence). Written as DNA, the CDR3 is TGTGCCAGCAGTTTTAGCGGGGGCGCTGGGTATGGCTACACCTTC. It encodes CASSFSGGAGYGYTF.

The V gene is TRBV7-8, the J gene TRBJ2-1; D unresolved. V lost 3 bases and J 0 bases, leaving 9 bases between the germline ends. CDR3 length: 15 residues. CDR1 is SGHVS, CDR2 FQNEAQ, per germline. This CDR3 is CASSLRVLSYNEQFF. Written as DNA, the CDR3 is TGTGCCAGCAGCTTGCGAGTGCTCTCCTACAATGAGCAGTTCTTC.

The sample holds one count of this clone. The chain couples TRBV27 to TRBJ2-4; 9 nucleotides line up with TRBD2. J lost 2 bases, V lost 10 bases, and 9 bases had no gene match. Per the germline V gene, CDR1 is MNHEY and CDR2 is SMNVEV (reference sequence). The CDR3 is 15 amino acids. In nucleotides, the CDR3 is TGTGCCAACAGGTTAGCGGGAGATCCCAAAAACATTCAGTACTTC. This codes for CANRLAGDPKNIQYF.

The CDR3, as DNA: TGTGCCAGCAGCCCCAGAGTGCGGAGCTCTGGAAACACCATATATTTT. Amino acid sequence: CASSPRVRSSGNTIYF. The gene calls are TRBV14 and TRBJ1-3; D gene unclear. This CDR3 contains 16 residues. V lost 4 bases, J lost 0 bases, and 13 bases lay in between. Germline CDR1 and CDR2: SGHDN and FVKESK.

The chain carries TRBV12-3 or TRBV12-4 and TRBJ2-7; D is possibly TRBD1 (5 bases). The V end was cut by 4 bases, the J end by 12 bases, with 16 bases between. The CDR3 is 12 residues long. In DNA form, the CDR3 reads TGTGCCAGCAGTTCAATTCAGGGCTTATGGTACTTC. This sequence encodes CASSSIQGLWYF.

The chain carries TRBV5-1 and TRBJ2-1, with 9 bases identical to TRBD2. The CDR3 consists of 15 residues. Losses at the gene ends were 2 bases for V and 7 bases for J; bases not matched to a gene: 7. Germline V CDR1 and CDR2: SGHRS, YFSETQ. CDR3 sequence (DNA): TGCGCCAGCAGCTTCAGGGCGGGAGGGGGGAATGAGCAGTTCTTC. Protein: CASSFRAGGGNEQFF.

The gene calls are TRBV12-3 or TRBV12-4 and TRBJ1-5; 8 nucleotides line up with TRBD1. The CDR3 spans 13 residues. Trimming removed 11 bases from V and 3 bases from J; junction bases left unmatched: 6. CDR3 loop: CASTTGANQPQHF. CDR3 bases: TGTGCCTCAACGACAGGGGCCAATCAGCCCCAGCATTTT.

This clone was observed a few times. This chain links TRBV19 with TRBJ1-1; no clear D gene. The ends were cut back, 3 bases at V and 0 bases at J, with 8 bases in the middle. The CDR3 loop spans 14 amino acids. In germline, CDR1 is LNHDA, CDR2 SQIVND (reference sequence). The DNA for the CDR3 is TGTGCCAGTAGTATCCCCGGGATGAACACTGAAGCTTTCTTT. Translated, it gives CASSIPGMNTEAFF.

CDR3 loop: CASSPWTAYNEQFF. CDR3 DNA sequence: TGTGCCAGCAGTCCGTGGACAGCCTACAATGAGCAGTTCTTC. The V call is TRBV28, the J call TRBJ2-1; perhaps TRBD1 as D (6 bases). V lost 5 bases and J lost 2, with 10 bases in between. Germline assignment: CDR1 MDHEN and CDR2 SYDVKM. The CDR3 consists of 14 residues.

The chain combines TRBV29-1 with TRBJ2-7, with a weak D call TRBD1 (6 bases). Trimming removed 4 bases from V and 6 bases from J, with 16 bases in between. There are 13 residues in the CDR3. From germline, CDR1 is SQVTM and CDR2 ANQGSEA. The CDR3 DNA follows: TGCAGCGTTGTAAGGGGGAGAGGAGGCGAGCAGTACTTC. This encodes CSVVRGRGGEQYF.

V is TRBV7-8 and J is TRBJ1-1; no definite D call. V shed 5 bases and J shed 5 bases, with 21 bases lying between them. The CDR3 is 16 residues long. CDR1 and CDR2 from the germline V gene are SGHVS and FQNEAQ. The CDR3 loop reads CASSTRPGDLRTEAFF. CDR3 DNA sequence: TGTGCCAGCAGCACCCGACCGGGAGACTTGAGGACTGAAGCTTTCTTT.

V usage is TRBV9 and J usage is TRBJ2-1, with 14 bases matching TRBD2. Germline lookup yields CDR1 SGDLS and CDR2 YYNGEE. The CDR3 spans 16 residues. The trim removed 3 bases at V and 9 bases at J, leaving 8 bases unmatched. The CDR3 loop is CASSARLAGGSGEQFF. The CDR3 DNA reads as TGTGCCAGCAGCGCCCGACTAGCGGGAGGGTCGGGTGAGCAGTTCTTC.

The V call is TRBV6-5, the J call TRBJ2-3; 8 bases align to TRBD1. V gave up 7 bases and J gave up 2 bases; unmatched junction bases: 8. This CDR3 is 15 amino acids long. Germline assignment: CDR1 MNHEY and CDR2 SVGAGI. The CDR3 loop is CASTFGQGLTDTQYF. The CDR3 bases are TGTGCCAGCACCTTCGGACAGGGTCTCACAGATACGCAGTATTTT.

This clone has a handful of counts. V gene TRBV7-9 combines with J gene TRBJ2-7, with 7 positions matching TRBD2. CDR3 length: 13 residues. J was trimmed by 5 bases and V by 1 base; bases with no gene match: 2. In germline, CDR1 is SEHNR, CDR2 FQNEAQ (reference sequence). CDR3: CASSLDGRNEQYF. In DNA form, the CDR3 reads TGTGCCAGCAGCTTAGACGGGAGGAACGAGCAGTACTTC.

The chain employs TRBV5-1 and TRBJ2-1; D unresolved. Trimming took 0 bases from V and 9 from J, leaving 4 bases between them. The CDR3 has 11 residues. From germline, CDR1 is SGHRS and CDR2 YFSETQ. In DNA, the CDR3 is TGCGCCAGCAGCTTGGCCATTGAGCAGTTCTTC. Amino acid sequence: CASSLAIEQFF.

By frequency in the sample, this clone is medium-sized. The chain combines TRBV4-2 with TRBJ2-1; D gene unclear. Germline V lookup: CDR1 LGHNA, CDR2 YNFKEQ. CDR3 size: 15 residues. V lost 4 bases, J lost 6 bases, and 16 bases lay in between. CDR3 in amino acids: CASSPLAAPGNEQFF. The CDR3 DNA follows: TGTGCCAGCAGCCCGCTGGCGGCCCCGGGCAATGAGCAGTTCTTC.

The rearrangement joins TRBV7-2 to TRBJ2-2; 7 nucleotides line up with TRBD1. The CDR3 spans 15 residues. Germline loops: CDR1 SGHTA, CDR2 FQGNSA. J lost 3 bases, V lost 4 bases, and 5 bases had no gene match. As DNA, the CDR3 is TGTGCCAGCAGCTCCAGACAGGGATACACCGGGGAGCTGTTTTTT. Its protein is CASSSRQGYTGELFF.

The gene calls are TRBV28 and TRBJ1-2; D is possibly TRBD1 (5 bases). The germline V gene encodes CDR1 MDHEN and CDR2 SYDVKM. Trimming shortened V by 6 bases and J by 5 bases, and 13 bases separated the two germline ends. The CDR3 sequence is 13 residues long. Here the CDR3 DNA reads TGTGCCAGCAGAACCGACAGAACTTATGGCTACACCTTC. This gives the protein CASRTDRTYGYTF.

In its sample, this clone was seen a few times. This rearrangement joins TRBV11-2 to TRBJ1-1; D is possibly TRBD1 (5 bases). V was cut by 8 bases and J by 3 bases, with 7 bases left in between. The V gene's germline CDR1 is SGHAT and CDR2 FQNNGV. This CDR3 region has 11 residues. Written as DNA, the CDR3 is TGTGCCAGCCAGGGTTACACTGAAGCTTTCTTT. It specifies CASQGYTEAFF.

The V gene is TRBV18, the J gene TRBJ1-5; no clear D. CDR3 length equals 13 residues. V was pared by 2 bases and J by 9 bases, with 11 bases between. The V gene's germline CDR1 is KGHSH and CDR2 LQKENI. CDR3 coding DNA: TGTGCCAGCTCACCAGGAGGGCTGGGGCCCCAGCATTTT. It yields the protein CASSPGGLGPQHF.